What follows are 5 T cell receptor beta chains derived from one specimen sequenced in a study of blood T cell repertoires in COVID-19. Profiled with immunoSEQ multiplex PCR; TCRdb holds only in-frame clones, not every one. The table has fewer than 300,000 clones, approximately 89% seen once. Sequencing input: peripheral blood. The receptors were gathered from a woman between 25 and 40 years old with COVID-19, enrolled during active disease.

V and J are TRBV7-6 and TRBJ1-2; 11 nucleotides align to TRBD1. The CDR3 spans 15 residues. Germline CDR1 reads SGHVS; CDR2 reads FNYEAQ. J lost 4 bases, V lost 1 base, and 2 bases had no gene match. CDR3 sequence: CASSLGTGGVYGYTF. CDR3 bases: TGTGCCAGCAGCTTAGGGACAGGGGGCGTCTATGGCTACACCTTC. Looking up the rest from reference TRBV7-6 and TRBJ1-2 gives the full variable domain: GAGVSQSPRYKVTKRGQDVALRCDPISGHVSLYWYRQALGQGPEFLTYFNYEAQQDKSGLPNDRFSAERPEGSISTLTIQRTEQRDSAMYRCASSLGTGGVYGYTFGSGTRLTVV.

The J gene is TRBJ2-2, the V gene TRBV10-3; TRBD1 is a possible D gene (5 bases). Germline-derived CDR1 and CDR2 are ENHRY and SYGVKD. CDR3 length: 12 amino acids. The V gene lost 11 bases and the J gene lost 5 bases, with 12 bases spanning the gap. Here the CDR3 DNA reads TGTGCCGTTTTAGGGGAAACCGGGGAGCTGTTTTTT. Amino acid sequence: CAVLGETGELFF.

The chain is built from TRBV3-1 (or the pseudogene TRBV3-2) and TRBJ2-7; 16 bases fit TRBD2. Germline V gene data show CDR1 as LGHDT and CDR2 as YNNKEL (reference sequence). V lost 5 bases, J lost 0 bases, and 4 bases stayed unmatched. This CDR3 comprises 17 residues. The CDR3 reads CASSGGTSGRASYEQYF. For the CDR3, the DNA is TGTGCCAGCAGCGGAGGGACTAGCGGGAGGGCCTCCTACGAGCAGTACTTC.

This clone has a single count. The V and J genes are TRBV2 and TRBJ1-1; D is unresolved. From germline, CDR1 is SNHLY and CDR2 FYNNEI. The CDR3 sequence is 12 residues long. V dropped 6 bases and J dropped 1 base, with 6 bases sitting between them. This CDR3 reads CASRIANTEAFF. In DNA form, the CDR3 reads TGTGCCAGCAGAATAGCGAACACTGAAGCTTTCTTT.

V gene TRBV29-1 combines with J gene TRBJ1-4; 9 bases are a match to TRBD1. V lost 4 bases and J lost 5; bases outside the gene matches: 2. The CDR3 length is 13 residues. CDR1 SQVTM and CDR2 ANQGSEA come from the germline V gene. In nucleotides, the CDR3 is TGCAGCGTTGCCGGGACAGGGAATGAAAAACTGTTTTTT. It yields the protein CSVAGTGNEKLFF.